These T cell receptor beta chains were read from a single sample in a study of identical twins. TCRdb reprocessed the 5' RACE reads via MiXCR and lists one record per CDR3 protein. The sample shows hundreds of thousands of distinct CDR3 sequences, approximately 6.8% of them seen only once. This sample was also put to use in a study of yellow fever vaccine responses in identical twins.

Sequencing was performed on CD8+ T cells sorted from blood. Every receptor here comes from a woman aged 18-29 years in good health. The CDR3 runs from the conserved cysteine through the conserved F or W. The D gene is left open where the match is weak. Size values are once, few and many counts, or a class for expanded clones, and some rows have none.

>TRBV27|-|TRBJ2-1|-
CASSLVSGAVSNEQFF
TGTGCCAGCAGTTTGGTGTCAGGAGCAGTATCGAATGAGCAGTTCTTC
>TRBV2|-|TRBJ2-7|-
CASRPTRYEQYF
TGTGCCAGCAGGCCAACTAGATACGAGCAGTACTTC
>TRBV28|-|TRBJ2-1|-
CASNPTGSRNEQFF
TGTGCCAGCAACCCGACAGGTTCCCGCAATGAGCAGTTCTTC
>TRBV4-1|many|TRBJ2-3|TRBD2
CASSQEASGGGGTDTQYF
TGCGCCAGCAGCCAAGAGGCTAGCGGGGGTGGGGGCACAGATACGCAGTATTTT
>TRBV6-5|few|TRBJ2-3|TRBD2
CASSYSRAGSDTQYF
TGTGCCAGCAGTTACTCGCGAGCGGGGTCAGATACGCAGTATTTT
>TRBV20-1|-|TRBJ1-2|-
CSPLGRTTYGYTF
TGCAGCCCCTTGGGCAGGACCACCTATGGCTACACCTTC
>TRBV29-1|many|TRBJ1-1|-
CSVEIGNTEAFF
TGCAGCGTTGAGATAGGCAACACTGAAGCTTTCTTT
>TRBV12-3/TRBV12-4|many|TRBJ2-7|-
CASISELGYEQYF
TGTGCCAGCATTAGCGAGTTGGGCTACGAGCAGTACTTC
>TRBV12-3/TRBV12-4|many|TRBJ2-5|TRBD1
CASSLFGTGEETQYF
TGTGCCAGCAGCCTATTCGGGACAGGGGAAGAGACCCAGTACTTC
>TRBV28|few|TRBJ2-7|-
CASNVVGAHEQYF
TGTGCCAGCAACGTGGTAGGGGCTCACGAGCAGTACTTC
>TRBV4-1|many|TRBJ2-5|-
CASSQVSLRVQETQYF
TGCGCCAGCAGCCAAGTGTCTTTGAGGGTTCAAGAGACCCAGTACTTC
>TRBV12-3/TRBV12-4|many|TRBJ1-6|-
CASSSDRAPNSPLHF
TGTGCCAGCAGTTCGGACAGAGCCCCTAATTCACCCCTCCACTTT
>TRBV6-5|many|TRBJ1-5|-
CASSTSRGGNQPQHF
TGTGCCAGCAGTACCTCGCGGGGTGGAAATCAGCCCCAGCATTTT
>TRBV15|-|TRBJ2-2|TRBD1
CATSLHRGETGELFF
TGTGCCACCAGCCTGCACAGGGGGGAAACCGGGGAGCTGTTTTTT
>TRBV28|few|TRBJ1-1|-
CASSRRTSNTEAFF
TGTGCCAGCAGTAGGCGGACCTCGAACACTGAAGCTTTCTTT
>TRBV4-1|many|TRBJ2-5|TRBD1
CASSPRQGAKETQYF
TGCGCCAGCAGCCCACGACAGGGGGCCAAAGAGACCCAGTACTTC
>TRBV7-2|few|TRBJ2-1|-
CASSLAGRARGEQFF
TGTGCCAGCAGCTTAGCGGGTCGGGCACGGGGGGAGCAGTTCTTC
>TRBV7-9|many|TRBJ1-1|TRBD1
CASSPGQGMNTEAFF
TGTGCCAGCAGCCCAGGACAGGGGATGAACACTGAAGCTTTCTTT
>TRBV5-1|many|TRBJ2-2|-
CASSLDPRELFF
TGCGCCAGCAGCTTGGACCCCCGGGAGCTGTTTTTT
>TRBV12-3/TRBV12-4|many|TRBJ2-1|-
CASSHSDGGEQFF
TGTGCCAGCAGTCACTCCGACGGGGGTGAGCAGTTCTTC
>TRBV5-1|few|TRBJ2-3|-
CASHVVSGSTDTQYF
TGCGCCAGCCACGTTGTTAGCGGCAGCACAGATACGCAGTATTTT
>TRBV4-1|few|TRBJ2-1|-
CASSQKTDRSYNEQFF
TGCGCCAGCAGCCAAAAGACGGATCGGTCCTACAATGAGCAGTTCTTC
>TRBV27|many|TRBJ2-1|-
CASSLSGSLREQFF
TGTGCCAGCAGTTTATCTGGTAGCCTCAGGGAGCAGTTCTTC
>TRBV6-5|many|TRBJ2-1|TRBD2
CASSYSIAGGVEQFF
TGTGCCAGCAGTTACTCGATAGCGGGAGGGGTTGAGCAGTTCTTC
>TRBV9|-|TRBJ2-5|TRBD2
CASSGPGGQYF
TGTGCCAGCAGCGGCCCGGGGGGCCAGTACTTC
>TRBV7-9|many|TRBJ1-1|-
CASSLTGTEAFF
TGTGCCAGCAGCTTAACTGGAACTGAAGCTTTCTTT
>TRBV3-1|-|TRBJ2-1|TRBD2
CASSQPHHLTSGGAGEQFF
TGTGCCAGCAGCCAACCTCACCACTTGACCAGCGGGGGGGCAGGTGAGCAGTTCTTC
>TRBV20-1|few|TRBJ2-1|-
CSARDIRSSYNEQFF
TGCAGTGCTAGAGACATCAGGAGCTCCTACAATGAGCAGTTCTTC
>TRBV14|-|TRBJ2-1|TRBD2
CASSQKGLAGSYNEQFF
TGTGCCAGCAGCCAAAAGGGACTAGCGGGTTCCTACAATGAGCAGTTCTTC
>TRBV6-5|-|TRBJ1-2|-
CASSYSAGDPEANYGYTF
TGTGCCAGCAGTTACTCAGCAGGGGACCCAGAAGCTAACTATGGCTACACCTTC
>TRBV6-5|many|TRBJ2-1|TRBD2
CASSYRRTSAHNEQFF
TGTGCCAGCAGTTACCGACGGACTAGCGCCCACAATGAGCAGTTCTTC
>TRBV6-5|-|TRBJ1-5|-
CASSYGRGNNQPQHF
TGTGCCAGCAGTTACGGCAGGGGAAACAATCAGCCCCAGCATTTT
>TRBV18|-|TRBJ1-3|-
CASSPETALSGNTIYF
TGTGCCAGCTCACCGGAGACAGCCCTCTCTGGAAACACCATATATTTT
>TRBV4-1|few|TRBJ1-2|-
CASSQDLAASRGYGYTF
TGCGCCAGCAGCCAAGATCTCGCGGCCTCCCGAGGCTATGGCTACACCTTC
>TRBV12-3/TRBV12-4|-|TRBJ2-5|-
CASSFDTRETQYF
TGTGCCAGCAGTTTCGACACTAGGGAGACCCAGTACTTC
>TRBV5-4|once|TRBJ2-2|-
CASSPAGTANTGELFF
TGTGCCAGCAGCCCGGCCGGGACGGCAAACACCGGGGAGCTGTTTTTT
>TRBV10-2|few|TRBJ2-7|-
CASSESGYEQYF
TGCGCCAGCAGTGAGTCTGGGTACGAGCAGTACTTC
>TRBV12-3/TRBV12-4|many|TRBJ2-5|TRBD1
CASSNPGQQETQYF
TGTGCCAGCAGTAACCCGGGACAGCAAGAGACCCAGTACTTC
>TRBV18|-|TRBJ1-6|-
CASSHNPLQGDSPLHF
TGTGCCAGCTCCCATAACCCTTTACAGGGAGATTCACCCCTCCACTTT
>TRBV20-1|few|TRBJ2-7|-
CSATSRRAGYEQYF
TGCAGTGCTACATCCCGGAGGGCCGGATACGAGCAGTACTTC
>TRBV7-9|-|TRBJ2-7|-
CASSSGVGARFYEQYF
TGTGCCAGCAGCTCCGGAGTTGGGGCAAGATTCTACGAGCAGTACTTC
>TRBV6-1|-|TRBJ1-4|-
CASSEPPPDRATNEKLFF
TGTGCCAGCAGTGAACCCCCTCCGGACCGGGCAACTAATGAAAAACTGTTTTTT
>TRBV4-1|few|TRBJ2-2|-
CASSRLRDTGELFF
TGCGCCAGCAGCCGCCTCCGGGACACCGGGGAGCTGTTTTTT
>TRBV9|many|TRBJ2-3|-
CASSGTQGPSSTDTQYF
TGTGCCAGCTCTGGCACACAGGGTCCTTCTAGCACAGATACGCAGTATTTT
>TRBV3-1|many|TRBJ2-6|TRBD1
CASSQEGQISGANVLTF
TGTGCCAGCAGCCAAGAGGGACAGATCTCTGGGGCCAACGTCCTGACTTTC
>TRBV7-9|few|TRBJ2-7|TRBD2
CASSSTGGLYEQYF
TGTGCCAGCAGCTCGACGGGGGGGCTCTACGAGCAGTACTTC
>TRBV3-1|-|TRBJ2-3|TRBD2
CASSPTSGGAWDTQYF
TGTGCCAGCAGCCCAACTAGCGGGGGGGCCTGGGATACGCAGTATTTT
>TRBV20-1|few|TRBJ2-1|-
CSATPPGTGIPEQFF
TGCAGTGCGACCCCCCCTGGGACGGGGATTCCTGAGCAGTTCTTC
>TRBV10-3|-|TRBJ1-5|-
CAISSPAEGQPQHF
TGTGCCATCAGCAGCCCGGCGGAGGGTCAGCCCCAGCATTTT
>TRBV4-1|few|TRBJ2-1|-
CASSQATYTSPYNEQFF
TGCGCCAGCAGCCAAGCAACTTATACGTCTCCATACAATGAGCAGTTCTTC